This T cell receptor (beta chain) came from a study of T cells in localized non-small cell lung cancer. General study results and limits: Of the tissues analyzed, uninvolved adjacent lung showed maximal T cell clonality, greater than tumor.

Only in-frame clones appear in the TCRdb table, and some are missing; sequencing was by immunoSEQ multiplex PCR. The sample holds tens of thousands of clones, 87% seen once. Per germline, CDR1 ENHRY and CDR2 SYGVKD. The CDR3 runs to 16 residues. The V and J ends lost 2 bases and 7 bases, in that order; junction bases with no gene match: 9. On this clone: Its antigen is still unknown.

The chain couples TRBV10-3 to TRBJ1-2, with TRBD1 matching over 11 bases. This TCR was sampled from a man aged 40 to 75 with stage I squamous cell lung carcinoma. The sample here was peripheral blood, taken before any cancer treatment. CDR3 protein: CAISEPYGQGASGYTF. In DNA, the CDR3 is TGTGCCATCAGTGAGCCTTATGGACAGGGGGCCTCTGGCTACACCTTC.